This record looks at one T cell receptor (beta chain) sequence and its context. Its antigen is undetermined. In germline, CDR1 is MNHEY, CDR2 SMNVEV (reference sequence). The CDR3 spans 12 residues. Generated by immunoSEQ multiplex PCR, the TCRdb table keeps only in-frame clones and is missing some. This sample has some 98,000 clones, with about 90% found just once. These data are taken from a study of T cell responses to AZD1222 COVID-19 vaccine. Study-wide findings and caveats: The study found vaccine-associated CD4 TCRs spanning spike, dominant at 160-218 and 743-854. Baseline antibody screening turned up just a handful of seropositive AZD1222 recipients. Mostly white British, mostly female donors; authors suggested clonal diversity may be underestimated. Following two doses of AZD1222, Spike-specific TCR breadth and depth rose.

The chain carries TRBV27 and TRBJ2-7; a possible D gene is TRBD1 (5 bases). The source material was peripheral blood, sampled 28 days after the second AZD1222 dose. This TCR came from an adult who received the AZD1222 COVID-19 vaccine. DNA for the CDR3: TGTGCTACCCAGGGATTTACCTACGAGCAGTACTTC. This encodes CATQGFTYEQYF.